The subject of this entry is one T cell receptor (beta chain). What it recognizes is unknown. The data stem from a study of PD-1 blockade in classical Hodgkin lymphoma. Clones were sequenced by immunoSEQ multiplex PCR, and TCRdb holds only the in-frame ones, with some missing. The data show over 80,000 clones, over 85% seen once. Study conclusions and caveats: Baseline diversity was lower in partial responders and progressors than complete responders.

The CDR3 sequence is 13 residues long. CDR1 SGHNT and CDR2 YYREEE come from the germline V gene (reference sequence). Trimming removed 1 base from V and 5 bases from J; junction bases left unmatched: 1. All patients relapsed after autologous stem cell transplantation, and brentuximab vedotin exposure varied. The source of this sequence is a human donor with classical Hodgkin lymphoma. The chain uses TRBV5-4 and TRBJ1-1; TRBD1 matches at 8 bases. The specimen comprised peripheral blood mononuclear cells (PBMCs), sampled at baseline. CDR3 region: CASSLTGGTEAFF. CDR3 coding DNA: TGTGCCAGCAGCTTGACAGGGGGTACTGAAGCTTTCTTT.